A single sample gave rise to the 28 T cell receptor beta chains below, sequenced in a study of PD-L1 blockade in urothelial cancer. The method was immunoSEQ multiplex PCR; TCRdb's version includes in-frame clones alone and lacks a portion of them. The sample lists more than 30,000 clones, 80% to 90% occurring once. Time point specified: peripheral blood 6 weeks after treatment start. The sequenced sample was PBMCs, obtained around atezolizumab (anti-PD-L1) treatment. The receptors were gathered from a man aged 80 or over with urothelial cancer.

J is TRBJ2-5 and V is TRBV11-2; D might be TRBD1 (6 bases). CDR3 size: 15 residues. V dropped 5 bases and J dropped 2 bases, with 15 bases sitting between them. Looked up from germline, CDR1 is SGHAT and CDR2 is FQNNGV. The CDR3 region has the DNA TGTGCCAGCAGCCGGTCGGGGACAAAGCAAGAGACCCAGTACTTC. This encodes CASSRSGTKQETQYF.

This clone was observed a single time. V and J are TRBV9 and TRBJ2-1; 7 bases line up with TRBD2. The trim removed 0 bases at V and 2 bases at J, leaving 5 bases unmatched. The CDR3 loop spans 16 amino acids. Germline V gene data show CDR1 as SGDLS and CDR2 as YYNGEE. The CDR3 reads CASSVVSGGAYNEQFF. In DNA, the CDR3 is TGTGCCAGCAGCGTAGTGTCGGGAGGTGCCTACAATGAGCAGTTCTTC.

V usage is TRBV4-3 and J usage is TRBJ2-2; a possible D gene is TRBD2 (6 bases). The V end lost 0 bases, the J end lost 2 bases, and 13 bases lay between the germline ends. CDR1 LGHNA and CDR2 YSLEER come from the germline V gene. CDR3 size: 17 residues. The CDR3 here is CASSQDRTGANTGELFF. In DNA form, the CDR3 reads TGCGCCAGCAGCCAAGATCGAACGGGAGCTAACACCGGGGAGCTGTTTTTT.

J is TRBJ2-2 and V is TRBV6-4; D is perhaps TRBD1 (6 bases). V lost 0 bases to trimming and J lost 0 bases, with 11 bases between them. CDR1 is MRHNA, CDR2 SNTAGT, per germline. The CDR3 extends over 17 amino acids. The CDR3 sequence is CASSDSGDNTNTGELFF. Written as DNA, the CDR3 is TGTGCCAGCAGTGACTCGGGGGACAACACGAACACCGGGGAGCTGTTTTTT.

This chain links TRBV6-1 with TRBJ1-4, with TRBD1 as a possible D gene (5 bases). The length of the CDR3 is 12 residues. The germline V gene has CDR1 MNHNS and CDR2 SASEGT. Trimming shortened V by 6 bases and J by 4 bases, and 6 bases separated the two germline ends. Here the CDR3 reads CASRDINEKLFF. CDR3 DNA: TGTGCCAGCAGGGACATTAATGAAAAACTGTTTTTT.

The rearrangement joins TRBV6-1 to TRBJ2-3; 8 nucleotides match TRBD1. Germline V CDR1 and CDR2: MNHNS, SASEGT. The CDR3 runs to 12 residues. V lost 5 bases to trimming and J lost 10 bases; unmatched junction nucleotides: 5. The CDR3 DNA follows: TGTGCCAGCAGTCCCCGGACAGGGCCGCAGTATTTT. Translated, it gives CASSPRTGPQYF.

The V gene is TRBV27, the J gene TRBJ2-3, with D possibly matching TRBD2 (6 bases). CDR3 length: 11 residues. Trimming stripped 6 bases from V and 9 bases from J, with 10 bases between. Germline lookup yields CDR1 MNHEY and CDR2 SMNVEV (reference sequence). The CDR3 DNA reads TGTGCCAGCAGCCGGGGGATAACGCAGTATTTT. Protein sequence: CASSRGITQYF.

The rearrangement joins TRBV5-1 to TRBJ2-2; D remains unclear. This CDR3 is 14 amino acids long. Germline V gives CDR1 SGHRS, CDR2 YFSETQ. Trimming left V 0 bases short and J 0 bases short, with 3 bases between. CDR3 DNA sequence: TGCGCCAGCAGCTTGGGAGCGAACACCGGGGAGCTGTTTTTT. Amino acid sequence: CASSLGANTGELFF.

The V call is TRBV30, the J call TRBJ1-5; TRBD1 is a possible D gene (5 bases). V was pared by 3 bases and J by 3 bases, with 9 bases between. The CDR3 sequence is 13 residues long. The germline V gene encodes CDR1 GTSNPN and CDR2 SVGIG (reference sequence). CDR3 residues: CAWSRDSNQPQHF. DNA for the CDR3: TGTGCCTGGAGCAGGGACTCCAATCAGCCCCAGCATTTT.

This chain uses TRBV4-1 with TRBJ2-7, with D perhaps TRBD2 (6 bases). Germline lookup yields CDR1 MGHRA and CDR2 YSYEKL. Trimming took 1 base from V and 2 from J, leaving 12 bases between them. The CDR3 totals 15 residues. The DNA for the CDR3 is TGCGCCAGCAGCCAAGGGTTAGCGGAGACCTACGAGCAGTACTTC. As protein: CASSQGLAETYEQYF.

The rearrangement joins TRBV7-9 to TRBJ2-7; 7 bases map to TRBD1. J gave up 2 bases and V 4 bases, and 2 bases lay outside the gene matches. CDR1 is SEHNR and CDR2 is FQNEAQ in the germline V gene (reference sequence). This CDR3 is built from 13 residues. CDR3 sequence (DNA): TGTGCCAGCAGCTCGGACAGGACCTACGAGCAGTACTTC. This sequence encodes CASSSDRTYEQYF.

The genes are TRBV14 and TRBJ2-4; weak D call: TRBD1 (6 bases). This CDR3 has 15 amino acids. Germline V CDR1 and CDR2: SGHDN, FVKESK. Trimming removed 5 bases from V and 4 bases from J, with 15 bases in between. The CDR3 DNA reads TGTGCCAGCAGCGACGCTGGGGGCAGGAAAAACATTCAGTACTTC. The encoded protein is CASSDAGGRKNIQYF.

The rearrangement joins TRBV29-1 to TRBJ2-1; 9 bases match TRBD2. With 4 bases clipped from V and 6 bases from J, the junction kept 7 bases outside the gene matches. The CDR3 is made up of 14 amino acids. CDR1 SQVTM and CDR2 ANQGSEA come from the germline V gene. The DNA for the CDR3 is TGCAGCGTTGGAGTTAGCGGGAGTGGCAATGAGCAGTTCTTC. Protein sequence: CSVGVSGSGNEQFF.

V gene TRBV19 combines with J gene TRBJ2-5, with D possibly matching TRBD1 (6 bases). Trimming shortened V by 6 bases and J by 5 bases, and 13 bases separated the two germline ends. The CDR3 has 13 amino acids. Germline CDR1 and CDR2: LNHDA and SQIVND (reference sequence). DNA of the CDR3: TGTGCCAGTAGCGCGATGAGGGGGGAGACCCAGTACTTC. It translates to CASSAMRGETQYF.

This clone appeared once. The V gene is TRBV19, the J gene TRBJ2-2, with 12 bases identical to TRBD2. The CDR3 consists of 16 residues. Germline trimming cut 5 bases from V and 4 bases from J; bases unmatched to any gene: 5. Looked up from germline, CDR1 is LNHDA and CDR2 is SQIVND (reference sequence). CDR3 bases: TGTGCCAGTAGTTTTCTAGCGGGAGGGACCACCGGGGAGCTGTTTTTT. This sequence encodes CASSFLAGGTTGELFF.

The chain combines TRBV9 with TRBJ2-1, with 10 bases aligning to TRBD1. J was trimmed by 6 bases and V by 0 bases; bases with no gene match: 3. The CDR3 covers 15 residues. Germline loops: CDR1 SGDLS, CDR2 YYNGEE. The CDR3 loop reads CASSVGGQGGNEQFF. In DNA form, the CDR3 reads TGTGCCAGCAGCGTAGGCGGACAGGGGGGCAATGAGCAGTTCTTC.

V is TRBV19 and J is TRBJ1-1; D gene unclear. V gave up 4 bases and J gave up 1 base, with 16 bases separating them. CDR1 is LNHDA, CDR2 SQIVND, per germline (reference sequence). This CDR3 is built from 16 residues. CDR3 nucleotides: TGTGCCAGTAGTACACGGCTCGGAGAACAGAACACTGAAGCTTTCTTT. Encoded protein: CASSTRLGEQNTEAFF. The complete variable domain, with remaining parts taken from reference TRBV19 and TRBJ1-1, reads DGGITQSPKYLFRKEGQNVTLSCEQNLNHDAMYWYRQDPGQGLRLIYYSQIVNDFQKGDIAEGYSVSREKKESFPLTVTSAQKNPTAFYLCASSTRLGEQNTEAFFGQGTRLTVV.

This chain connects TRBV21-1 to TRBJ2-3; no DNA check was done on the table's D call, TRBD2. TRBV21-1 is a pseudogene. This CDR3 spans 15 amino acids. CDR3 in amino acids: CASSPGTSPADTQYF. The CDR3, as DNA: TGTGCCAGCAGTCCCGGGACTAGCCCCGCAGATACGCAGTATTTT.

The rearrangement uses TRBV28 and TRBJ1-5; the match to TRBD1 covers 7 bases. Per the germline V gene, CDR1 is MDHEN and CDR2 is SYDVKM. The V and J ends lost 2 bases and 7 bases, in that order; junction bases with no gene match: 8. CDR3 length equals 15 residues. As DNA, the CDR3 is TGTGCCAGCAGTTTACACAGGGGAACGGGGCAGCCCCAGCATTTT. It specifies CASSLHRGTGQPQHF.

The chain is built from TRBV2 and TRBJ2-7; TRBD1 aligns across 8 bases. J gave up 3 bases and V 4 bases, and 8 bases lay outside the gene matches. The CDR3 spans 15 residues. Per the germline V gene, CDR1 is SNHLY and CDR2 is FYNNEI. The CDR3 DNA follows: TGTGCCAGCAGTGTGTCGGGACAGGCAGACTACGAGCAGTACTTC. Translating it yields CASSVSGQADYEQYF. Filled out from reference TRBV2 and TRBJ2-7, the complete variable domain reads EPEVTQTPSHQVTQMGQEVILRCVPISNHLYFYWYRQILGQKVEFLVSFYNNEISEKSEIFDDQFSVERPDGSNFTLKIRSTKLEDSAMYFCASSVSGQADYEQYFGPGTRLTVT.

This clone came up once. The chain links TRBV15 to TRBJ2-7, with a weak D call TRBD1 (6 bases). The CDR3 runs 15 residues. Germline CDR1 LNHNV, CDR2 YYDKDF (reference sequence). V was pared by 3 bases and J by 4 bases, with 16 bases between. CDR3 in DNA: TGTGCCACCAGCAGGTTGGGGACAAATGTGTACGAGCAGTACTTC. Protein product: CATSRLGTNVYEQYF.

This clone was counted a few times. The V gene is TRBV27, the J gene TRBJ2-7; 10 nucleotides agree with TRBD1. CDR1 is MNHEY, CDR2 SMNVEV, per germline (reference sequence). This CDR3 has 15 amino acids. The ends lost 2 bases at V and 5 bases at J; junction bases unmatched: 6. CDR3 amino acids: CASSLAGQGFDEQYF. CDR3 sequence (DNA): TGTGCCAGCAGTTTAGCGGGACAGGGGTTCGACGAGCAGTACTTC.

The table lists this clone with a few counts. The chain joins TRBV11-2 to TRBJ2-5; 8 bases map to TRBD2. Germline trimming cut 5 bases from V and 10 bases from J; bases unmatched to any gene: 6. The germline V gene has CDR1 SGHAT and CDR2 FQNNGV. The CDR3 is 12 amino acids. CDR3 residues: CASSPGGGGQYF. As DNA, the CDR3 is TGTGCCAGCAGCCCGGGGGGGGGCGGCCAGTACTTC.

This rearrangement joins TRBV10-3 to TRBJ2-2; TRBD2 is a possible D gene (5 bases). From germline, CDR1 is ENHRY and CDR2 SYGVKD. V dropped 2 bases and J dropped 7 bases, with 8 bases sitting between them. The CDR3 consists of 13 residues. CDR3 sequence reads: CAISEGSVGELFF. In DNA, the CDR3 is TGTGCCATCAGTGAGGGGAGCGTCGGGGAGCTGTTTTTT.

The table lists this clone with a count of one. The chain combines TRBV6-5 with TRBJ1-1; TRBD1 aligns across 7 bases. CDR1 is MNHEY, CDR2 SVGAGI, per germline. J lost 1 base, V lost 5 bases, and 7 bases had no gene match. The CDR3 covers 15 residues. CDR3 DNA: TGTGCCAGCAGTGCCGAGGGGGCGGCGAACACTGAAGCTTTCTTT. This encodes CASSAEGAANTEAFF.

This clone showed up just a few times. The CDR3, as DNA: TGCGCCAGCACGGGACAGGGGGACACTGAAGCTTTCTTT. It encodes CASTGQGDTEAFF. This chain joins TRBV5-1 and TRBJ1-1, with 11 bases identical to TRBD1. With 6 bases clipped from V and 3 bases from J, the junction kept 1 base outside the gene matches. CDR1 SGHRS and CDR2 YFSETQ come from the germline V gene. The CDR3 spans 13 residues. The variable domain in full, completed from reference TRBV5-1 and TRBJ1-1, reads KAGVTQTPRYLIKTRGQQVTLSCSPISGHRSVSWYQQTPGQGLQFLFEYFSETQRNKGNFPGRFSGRQFSNSRSEMNVSTLELGDSALYLCASTGQGDTEAFFGQGTRLTVV.

The chain joins TRBV5-1 to TRBJ1-4; 9 nucleotides match TRBD1. CDR3 size: 16 residues. Germline V gene lookup returns CDR1 SGHRS and CDR2 YFSETQ. Trimming took 4 bases from V and 7 from J; bases not matched to a gene: 11. The CDR3, as DNA: TGCGCCAGCAGCCTTGGAATTACAGGGGGCAGTGAAAAACTGTTTTTT. Translating it yields CASSLGITGGSEKLFF.

J is TRBJ2-3 and V is TRBV4-1, with 8 bases identical to TRBD2. Germline V CDR1 and CDR2: MGHRA, YSYEKL. V shed 0 bases and J 9 bases; nucleotides not matched to a gene: 8. CDR3 length equals 15 residues. The CDR3 loop reads CASSQDPYGRETQYF. DNA of the CDR3: TGCGCCAGCAGCCAAGATCCATACGGGAGGGAAACGCAGTATTTT.